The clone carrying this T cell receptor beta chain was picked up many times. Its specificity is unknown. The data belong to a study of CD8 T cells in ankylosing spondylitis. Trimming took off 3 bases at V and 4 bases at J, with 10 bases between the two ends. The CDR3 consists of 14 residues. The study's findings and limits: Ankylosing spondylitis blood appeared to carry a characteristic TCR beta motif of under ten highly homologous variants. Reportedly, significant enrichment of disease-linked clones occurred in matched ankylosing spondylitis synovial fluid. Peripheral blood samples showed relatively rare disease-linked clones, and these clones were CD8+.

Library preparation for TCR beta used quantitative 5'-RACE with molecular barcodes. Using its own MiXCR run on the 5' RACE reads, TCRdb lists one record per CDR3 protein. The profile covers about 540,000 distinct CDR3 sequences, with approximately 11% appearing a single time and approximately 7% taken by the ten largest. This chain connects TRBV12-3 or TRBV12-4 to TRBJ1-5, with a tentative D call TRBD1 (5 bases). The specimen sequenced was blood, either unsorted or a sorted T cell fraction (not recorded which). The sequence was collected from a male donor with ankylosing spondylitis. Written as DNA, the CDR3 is TGTGCCAGCAGTTTCGACAGACTAAATCAGCCCCAGCATTTT. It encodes CASSFDRLNQPQHF.